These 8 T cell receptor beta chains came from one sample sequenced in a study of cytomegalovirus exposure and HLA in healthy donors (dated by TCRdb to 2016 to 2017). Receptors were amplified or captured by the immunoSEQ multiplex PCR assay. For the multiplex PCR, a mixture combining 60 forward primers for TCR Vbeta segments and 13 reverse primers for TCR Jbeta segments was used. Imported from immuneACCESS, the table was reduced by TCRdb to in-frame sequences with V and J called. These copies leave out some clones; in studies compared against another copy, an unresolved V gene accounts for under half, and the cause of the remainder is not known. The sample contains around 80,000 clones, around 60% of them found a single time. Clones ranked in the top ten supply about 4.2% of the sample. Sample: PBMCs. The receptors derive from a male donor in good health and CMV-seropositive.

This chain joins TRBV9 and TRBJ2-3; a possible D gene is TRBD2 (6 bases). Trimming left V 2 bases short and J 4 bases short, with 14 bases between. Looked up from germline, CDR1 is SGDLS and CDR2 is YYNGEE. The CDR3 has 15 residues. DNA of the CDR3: TGTGCCAGCAGCGTGGGGACTTTGGGCGCAGATACGCAGTATTTT. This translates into CASSVGTLGADTQYF.

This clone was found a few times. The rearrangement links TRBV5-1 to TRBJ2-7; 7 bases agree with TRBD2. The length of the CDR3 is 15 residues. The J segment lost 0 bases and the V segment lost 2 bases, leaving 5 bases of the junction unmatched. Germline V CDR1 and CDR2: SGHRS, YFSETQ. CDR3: CASSFSGRVSYEQYF. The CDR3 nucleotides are TGCGCCAGCAGCTTCTCAGGGAGGGTCTCCTACGAGCAGTACTTC.

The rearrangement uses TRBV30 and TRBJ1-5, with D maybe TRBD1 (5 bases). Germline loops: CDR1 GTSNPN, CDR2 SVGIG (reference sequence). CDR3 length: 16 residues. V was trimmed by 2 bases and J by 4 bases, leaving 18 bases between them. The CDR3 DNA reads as TGTGCCTGGAGTAAAGACGTTCGGGGGTTTAATCAGCCCCAGCATTTT. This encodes CAWSKDVRGFNQPQHF. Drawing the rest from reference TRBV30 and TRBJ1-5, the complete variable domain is SQTIHQWPATLVQPVGSPLSLECTVEGTSNPNLYWYRQAAGRGLQLLFYSVGIGQISSEVPQNLSASRPQDRQFILSSKKLLLSDSGFYLCAWSKDVRGFNQPQHFGDGTRLSIL.

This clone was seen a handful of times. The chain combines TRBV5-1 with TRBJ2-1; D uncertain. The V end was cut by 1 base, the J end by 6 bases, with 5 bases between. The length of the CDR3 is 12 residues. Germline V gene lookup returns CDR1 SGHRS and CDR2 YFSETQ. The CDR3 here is CASSLNLNEQFF. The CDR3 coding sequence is TGCGCCAGCAGCTTGAATCTCAATGAGCAGTTCTTC.

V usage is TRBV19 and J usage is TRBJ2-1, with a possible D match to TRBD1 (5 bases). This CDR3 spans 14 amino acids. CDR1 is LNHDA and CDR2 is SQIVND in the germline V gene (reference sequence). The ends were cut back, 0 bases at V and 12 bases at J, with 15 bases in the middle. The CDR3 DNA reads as TGTGCCAGTAGTATAGAGACGTTGGGGCAGAGGCAGTTCTTC. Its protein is CASSIETLGQRQFF.

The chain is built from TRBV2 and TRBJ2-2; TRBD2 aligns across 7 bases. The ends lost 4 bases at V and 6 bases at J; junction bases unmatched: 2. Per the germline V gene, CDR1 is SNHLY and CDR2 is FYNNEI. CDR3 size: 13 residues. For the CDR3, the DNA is TGTGCCAGCAGTGCGACTAGCCCCGGGGAGCTGTTTTTT. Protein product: CASSATSPGELFF.

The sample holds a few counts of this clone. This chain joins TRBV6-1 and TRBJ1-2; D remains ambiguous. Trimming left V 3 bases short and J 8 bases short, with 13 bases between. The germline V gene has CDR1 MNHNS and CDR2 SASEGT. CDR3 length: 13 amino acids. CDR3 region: CASSDPARGGYTF. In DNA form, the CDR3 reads TGTGCCAGCAGTGACCCGGCCCGAGGGGGCTACACCTTC.

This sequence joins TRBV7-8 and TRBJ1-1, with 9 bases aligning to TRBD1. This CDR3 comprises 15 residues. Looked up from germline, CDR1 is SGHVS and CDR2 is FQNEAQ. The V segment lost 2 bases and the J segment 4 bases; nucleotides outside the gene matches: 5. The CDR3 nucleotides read TGTGCCAGCAGCTTAACCGGGACAGGGCTCACTGAAGCTTTCTTT. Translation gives CASSLTGTGLTEAFF.